This passage covers 24 T cell receptor beta chains from one sample sequenced in a study of blood T cell repertoires in COVID-19 (TCRdb year 2020). To prepare the library, the immunoSEQ multiplex PCR assay was applied. The table was pulled from immuneACCESS by TCRdb, which kept in-frame rearrangements only. Such tables lose some clones; where checked, under half of the loss comes from unresolved V genes, and the rest has no known cause. A total of about 260,000 clones appear in this sample, approximately 90% of them only once. The ten most abundant clones make up roughly 0.95% of the sample. Sequencing used PBMCs or T cells enriched from blood (not recorded which). The receptors derive from a man over 45 who had been exposed to COVID-19.

This clone occurred once. The CDR3 nucleotides read TGTGCCAGCAGCTTAATCGGCCTAGCGGGAGGTTTAGATACGCAGTATTTT. Protein product: CASSLIGLAGGLDTQYF. This chain uses TRBV7-3 with TRBJ2-3; TRBD2 aligns across 11 bases. The CDR3 totals 17 residues. Losses at the gene ends were 1 base for V and 5 bases for J; bases not matched to a gene: 8. In germline, CDR1 is SGHTA, CDR2 FQGTGA. Supplemented by reference TRBV7-3 and TRBJ2-3, the full variable domain reads GAGVSQTPSNKVTEKGKYVELRCDPISGHTALYWYRQSLGQGPEFLIYFQGTGAADDSGLPNDRFFAVRPEGSVSTLKIQRTERGDSAVYLCASSLIGLAGGLDTQYFGPGTRLTVL.

The V call is TRBV18, the J call TRBJ2-2; 9 bases map to TRBD2. CDR1 is KGHSH, CDR2 LQKENI, per germline. The CDR3 is 17 amino acids. V lost 6 bases to trimming and J lost 6 bases; unmatched junction nucleotides: 14. CDR3 amino acids: CASSPTPWTSVAGELFF. DNA for the CDR3: TGTGCCAGCTCTCCTACCCCGTGGACTAGCGTCGCCGGGGAGCTGTTTTTT.

This chain uses TRBV3-1 (or the pseudogene TRBV3-2) with TRBJ1-1; TRBD1 might be the D (6 bases). V shed 3 bases and J shed 3 bases, with 14 bases lying between them. The CDR3 sequence is 15 residues long. From germline, CDR1 is LGHDT and CDR2 YNNKEL (reference sequence). The chain's CDR3 is CASSQVYQGYTEAFF. CDR3 DNA sequence: TGTGCCAGCAGCCAGGTCTATCAGGGGTACACTGAAGCTTTCTTT.

This chain uses TRBV5-1 with TRBJ2-7; 9 nucleotides agree with TRBD1. Germline lookup yields CDR1 SGHRS and CDR2 YFSETQ. The CDR3 length is 15 residues. After removal of 0 bases from V and 5 bases from J, the junction contained 6 bases not matched to a gene. The CDR3 sequence is CASSLGPGQGHEQYF. DNA of the CDR3: TGCGCCAGCAGCTTGGGGCCGGGACAGGGCCACGAGCAGTACTTC.

The chain recombines TRBV6-5 with TRBJ1-3, with D possibly TRBD1 on 5 matching bases. The ends were cut back, 2 bases at V and 9 bases at J, with 17 bases in the middle. CDR3 length equals 15 residues. Per the germline V gene, CDR1 is MNHEY and CDR2 is SVGAGI. The CDR3 loop reads CASSYKGWDWGTIYF. The CDR3 nucleotides read TGTGCCAGCAGTTACAAGGGTTGGGACTGGGGCACCATATATTTT.

In its sample, this clone was seen a few times. The rearrangement uses TRBV7-3 and TRBJ2-1; 12 nucleotides agree with TRBD2. This CDR3 is 15 amino acids long. Germline CDR1 reads SGHTA; CDR2 reads FQGTGA. V shed 5 bases and J 9 bases; nucleotides not matched to a gene: 8. The CDR3 loop reads CASSPGTSGWSEQFF. CDR3 in DNA: TGTGCCAGCAGCCCAGGGACTAGCGGGTGGAGTGAGCAGTTCTTC. The whole variable domain, filled in from reference TRBV7-3 and TRBJ2-1, reads GAGVSQTPSNKVTEKGKYVELRCDPISGHTALYWYRQSLGQGPEFLIYFQGTGAADDSGLPNDRFFAVRPEGSVSTLKIQRTERGDSAVYLCASSPGTSGWSEQFFGPGTRLTVL.

The chain has TRBV7-3 and TRBJ1-2, with a possible D match to TRBD1 (5 bases). This CDR3 is built from 13 residues. Germline CDR1 reads SGHTA; CDR2 reads FQGTGA. Trimming took off 0 bases at V and 7 bases at J, with 9 bases between the two ends. Here the CDR3 reads CASSLTPGGGYTF. DNA for the CDR3: TGTGCCAGCAGCTTAACCCCGGGGGGTGGCTACACCTTC.

This chain joins TRBV27 and TRBJ1-4, with 7 bases that match TRBD1. The germline CDR1 and CDR2 sequences are MNHEY and SMNVEV (reference sequence). Trimming took 9 bases from V and 7 from J; bases not matched to a gene: 8. The CDR3 totals 13 residues. The CDR3 region has the DNA TGTGCCAGTCGACAGGGTTGGAGTGAAAAACTGTTTTTT. Translating it yields CASRQGWSEKLFF.

The chain uses TRBV27 and TRBJ2-3; 11 positions agree with TRBD1. The CDR3 length is 16 residues. Germline V gives CDR1 MNHEY, CDR2 SMNVEV (reference sequence). Germline trimming cut 5 bases from V and 3 bases from J; bases unmatched to any gene: 7. In DNA, the CDR3 is TGTGCCAGCAGTCCGCGGACAGGGGGCACGACAGATACGCAGTATTTT. Amino acid sequence: CASSPRTGGTTDTQYF.

The V gene is TRBV4-2, the J gene TRBJ1-2; 7 bases match TRBD1. This CDR3 contains 13 residues. V lost 6 bases and J lost 4; bases outside the gene matches: 5. Germline-derived CDR1 and CDR2 are LGHNA and YNFKEQ. The CDR3 here is CASRHTGAYGYTF. CDR3 nucleotides: TGTGCCAGCAGACACACAGGGGCCTATGGCTACACCTTC.

The chain carries TRBV19 and TRBJ1-4; tentative D call: TRBD1 (6 bases). The CDR3 is made up of 15 amino acids. Germline CDR1 and CDR2: LNHDA and SQIVND (reference sequence). Trimming left V 7 bases short and J 8 bases short, with 20 bases between. CDR3 nucleotide sequence: TGTGCCAGTAAGGAAGGGAACAGGGTCGGCGAAAAACTGTTTTTT. Encoded protein: CASKEGNRVGEKLFF. The whole variable domain, remainder taken from reference TRBV19 and TRBJ1-4, is DGGITQSPKYLFRKEGQNVTLSCEQNLNHDAMYWYRQDPGQGLRLIYYSQIVNDFQKGDIAEGYSVSREKKESFPLTVTSAQKNPTAFYLCASKEGNRVGEKLFFGSGTQLSVL.

CDR3 loop: CASSPLPSGGIYEQYF. CDR3 in DNA: TGTGCCAGCTCACCCCTCCCCTCAGGGGGCATCTACGAGCAGTACTTC. V is TRBV18 and J is TRBJ2-7; 8 bases are shared with TRBD1. This CDR3 is built from 16 residues. Trimming at V came to 3 bases and at J to 3 bases, leaving 10 bases not matched to a gene. Germline V lookup: CDR1 KGHSH, CDR2 LQKENI. Together with reference TRBV18 and TRBJ2-7, the CDR3 gives the full variable domain: NAGVMQNPRHLVRRRGQEARLRCSPMKGHSHVYWYRQLPEEGLKFMVYLQKENIIDESGMPKERFSAEFPKEGPSILRIQQVVRGDSAAYFCASSPLPSGGIYEQYFGPGTRLTVT.

The chain carries TRBV6-5 and TRBJ2-7, with D uncertain. In germline, CDR1 is MNHEY, CDR2 SVGAGI. CDR3 size: 13 residues. The DNA for the CDR3 is TGTGCCAGCAGTGACTCGGGCGTCAACGAGCAGTACGTC. It translates to CASSDSGVNEQYV.

V is TRBV11-1 and J is TRBJ1-1, with 7 bases lining up with TRBD1. The germline V gene has CDR1 SGHAT and CDR2 FQDESV (reference sequence). V was clipped by 5 bases and J by 4 bases; unmatched bases: 7. This CDR3 has 14 amino acids. The CDR3: CASSLGRGSTEAFF. The CDR3 bases are TGTGCCAGCAGCCTGGGCAGGGGGAGCACTGAAGCTTTCTTT. The full variable domain, in which reference TRBV11-1 and TRBJ1-1 provide the parts outside the CDR3, is EAEVAQSPRYKITEKSQAVAFWCDPISGHATLYWYRQILGQGPELLVQFQDESVVDDSQLPKDRFSAERLKGVDSTLKIQPAELGDSAMYLCASSLGRGSTEAFFGQGTRLTVV.

The V gene is TRBV7-3, the J gene TRBJ2-6; 7 bases line up with TRBD2. V lost 2 bases to trimming and J lost 4 bases; unmatched junction nucleotides: 20. The length of the CDR3 is 21 residues. CDR1 SGHTA and CDR2 FQGTGA come from the germline V gene. In nucleotides, the CDR3 is TGTGCCAGCAGCTTATTGGGAGGGTGGGCCCCAGAAAACTGGGGGGCCAACGTCCTGACTTTC. This encodes CASSLLGGWAPENWGANVLTF.

The genes are TRBV29-1 and TRBJ1-2, with D hard to call. Trimming took 0 bases from V and 1 from J, leaving 12 bases between them. CDR1 and CDR2 from the germline V gene are SQVTM and ANQGSEA. This CDR3 has 15 amino acids. Written as DNA, the CDR3 is TGCAGCGTTGAAGATCAGAAGTACTATAACTATGGCTACACCTTC. Amino acid sequence: CSVEDQKYYNYGYTF. Combining the CDR3 with reference TRBV29-1 and TRBJ1-2 gives the whole variable domain SAVISQKPSRDICQRGTSLTIQCQVDSQVTMMFWYRQQPGQSLTLIATANQGSEATYESGFVIDKFPISRPNLTFSTLTVSNMSPEDSSIYLCSVEDQKYYNYGYTFGSGTRLTVV.

The chain joins TRBV5-1 to TRBJ1-1; 8 bases are shared with TRBD1. V gave up 0 bases and J gave up 6 bases; unmatched junction bases: 7. The germline V gene has CDR1 SGHRS and CDR2 YFSETQ. CDR3 length equals 15 residues. Written as DNA, the CDR3 is TGCGCCAGCAGCTTGGTCGGACAGGGCGGCCCTGAAGCTTTCTTT. Amino acids: CASSLVGQGGPEAFF.

J is TRBJ2-4 and V is TRBV19; D might be TRBD2 (6 bases). Per germline, CDR1 LNHDA and CDR2 SQIVND (reference sequence). Between the trimmed V and J ends, which lost 5 bases and 6 bases, there was a span of 20 bases. The length of the CDR3 is 16 residues. Here the CDR3 reads CASSSGSRGGRNIQYF. The CDR3 DNA reads TGTGCCAGTAGTTCCGGTTCCCGCGGAGGGAGAAACATTCAGTACTTC.

The rearrangement joins TRBV2 to TRBJ1-1; weak D call: TRBD1 (5 bases). The CDR3 extends over 15 amino acids. Per germline, CDR1 SNHLY and CDR2 FYNNEI. With 2 bases removed from V and 3 bases from J, the gap between germline ends came to 13 bases. The CDR3 sequence: CASSESRGWYTEAFF. The CDR3 coding sequence is TGTGCCAGCAGTGAATCTCGGGGGTGGTACACTGAAGCTTTCTTT.

This clone came up once. The chain is built from TRBV5-4 and TRBJ1-6, with D possibly TRBD1 on 5 matching bases. The CDR3 length is 18 residues. Germline V CDR1 and CDR2: SGHNT, YYREEE (reference sequence). Trimming cost V 0 bases and J 0 bases, with 13 bases left between them. The CDR3 reads CASSLGGQVSSYNSPLHF. The CDR3 nucleotides read TGTGCCAGCAGCTTGGGCGGACAAGTGAGCTCCTATAATTCACCCCTCCACTTT.

J is TRBJ2-7 and V is TRBV5-1, with 9 bases lining up with TRBD1. V shed 2 bases and J 5 bases; nucleotides not matched to a gene: 5. The CDR3 is 14 residues long. Germline CDR1 is SGHRS and CDR2 is YFSETQ. CDR3: CASSLETGGHEQYF. CDR3 bases: TGCGCCAGCAGCTTAGAAACAGGGGGCCACGAGCAGTACTTC.

The chain combines TRBV10-3 with TRBJ1-2; TRBD1 matches 8 bases. The CDR3 length is 15 residues. Germline V gene sequence: CDR1 ENHRY, CDR2 SYGVKD. The J segment lost 6 bases and the V segment lost 3 bases, leaving 9 bases of the junction unmatched. The CDR3 reads CAISDPDRGGNGYTF. The CDR3 DNA reads TGTGCCATCAGTGACCCCGACAGGGGAGGGAATGGCTACACCTTC.

The chain recombines TRBV7-2 with TRBJ1-2; D might be TRBD1 (6 bases). Germline assignment: CDR1 SGHTA and CDR2 FQGNSA. This CDR3 contains 15 residues. The V end lost 5 bases, the J end lost 3 bases, and 16 bases lay between the germline ends. The CDR3 spells CASSRDTSRHYGYTF. CDR3 bases: TGTGCCAGCAGCAGGGACACCTCTAGGCACTATGGCTACACCTTC.

The gene calls are TRBV5-4 and TRBJ2-1, with TRBD1 as a possible D gene (5 bases). Between the trimmed V and J ends, which lost 0 bases and 0 bases, there was a span of 13 bases. The CDR3 spans 17 residues. Germline V gene sequence: CDR1 SGHNT, CDR2 YYREEE (reference sequence). The CDR3 region is CASSLDTRRGSYNEQFF. The CDR3 DNA sequence: TGTGCCAGCAGCTTGGATACCAGAAGGGGCTCCTACAATGAGCAGTTCTTC.